This T cell receptor (beta chain) was captured in a study of OX40 agonist ivuxolimab in advanced cancers. Study-wide context: The costimulatory receptor OX40 (CD134) was targeted by ivuxolimab, a fully human IgG2 agonistic monoclonal antibody. The paper covers the monotherapy dose-escalation part of the phase I ivuxolimab trial, which included N of about 50 patients. The purpose of peripheral TCRbeta sequencing was to test whether ivuxolimab changed TCR sequence diversity and led to clonal T-cell expansion. Prior anti-PD-1, anti-PD-L1 or anti-CTLA-4 therapy was permitted, and approximately 39% of dose-escalation patients had received checkpoint inhibitors. A male proportion of 75% to 85% and a mean age of approximately 58 years, ranging from about 20 to 85, were recorded for the dose-escalation cohort. Among the approximately 50 dose-escalation patients, around 20 had hepatocellular carcinoma, 15 or so melanoma, 9 renal cell carcinoma and 9 head and neck cancer. Intravenous ivuxolimab was administered to patients every 2 weeks at six dose levels: 0.01, 0.1, 0.3, 1.5, 3 and 10 mg/kg. Partial responses occurred in three dose-escalation patients, of whom one had hepatocellular carcinoma and two had cutaneous melanoma. What the study reported, not specific to this receptor: After ivuxolimab, CD8+ T cells had more expanded clones than CD4+ T cells on average. Low levels of normalized T-cell clonal expansion were also seen in some patients who did not respond. Antigen specificity was not determined for the clonally expanded peripheral T cells. At doses of 0.1 to 3.0 mg/kg, clonal expansion of both CD4+ and CD8+ blood T cells was observed from baseline to week 6. In the 0.1-3.0 mg/kg groups, partial responders were among the patients with the lowest normalized peripheral clonal expansion, particularly in CD8+ T cells.

Patients with autoimmune disease history or receiving systemic immunosuppression were excluded from the trial. Peripheral blood for TCR sequencing was collected from all dose cohorts at baseline, on cycle 4 day 1, and on cycle 7 day 1. Samples were obtained from an open-label, multicenter, first-in-human phase I dose-escalation trial of ivuxolimab. The trial enrolled adults with locally advanced or metastatic head and neck squamous cell, hepatocellular, melanoma or renal cell carcinoma. CD4+ and CD8+ T cells were sorted separately from peripheral blood before TCR sequencing. This clone was counted between two and nine times. The clone's antigen remains unknown. The sample holds no much larger clone one base away, and base qualities are not on file. This same CDR3 is encoded by further DNA sequences in the sample. To sequence the TCRbeta CDR3 region, genomic DNA was isolated from the sorted cells. TCRbeta CDR3 regions were sequenced using the immunoSEQ Assay. TCRdb mirrors the immuneACCESS table, restricted to in-frame sequences. Some clones are absent from its copies; in checked studies, under half trace to an unresolved V gene, and the reason for the others is unknown. The sample table lists fewer than 45,000 clones, 65% to 85% of them with a count of one. More than 6% of the sample is taken by the ten largest.

Here the sequenced sample was CD4+ or CD8+ T cells sorted from blood, taken in a trial of the OX40 agonist ivuxolimab. The TCR originated in an adult with an advanced solid tumor such as melanoma, head and neck, liver or kidney cancer.

The CDR3 here reads CASSVSTDTQYF. The nucleotides read TGTGCCAGCAGTGTCTCCACAGATACGCAGTATTTT. The chain was built from TRBV2 and TRBJ2-3, with the D gene too uncertain to name. The cysteine opens and the phenylalanine closes a CDR3 of 12 amino acids. This entry keeps only the CDR3 DNA: 36 bases, framed from base 1. CDR1 and CDR2, per the germline V gene, are SNHLY and FYNNEI. V gives up 4 bases and J gives up 2 bases, and the segment between their germline ends measures 4 bases.